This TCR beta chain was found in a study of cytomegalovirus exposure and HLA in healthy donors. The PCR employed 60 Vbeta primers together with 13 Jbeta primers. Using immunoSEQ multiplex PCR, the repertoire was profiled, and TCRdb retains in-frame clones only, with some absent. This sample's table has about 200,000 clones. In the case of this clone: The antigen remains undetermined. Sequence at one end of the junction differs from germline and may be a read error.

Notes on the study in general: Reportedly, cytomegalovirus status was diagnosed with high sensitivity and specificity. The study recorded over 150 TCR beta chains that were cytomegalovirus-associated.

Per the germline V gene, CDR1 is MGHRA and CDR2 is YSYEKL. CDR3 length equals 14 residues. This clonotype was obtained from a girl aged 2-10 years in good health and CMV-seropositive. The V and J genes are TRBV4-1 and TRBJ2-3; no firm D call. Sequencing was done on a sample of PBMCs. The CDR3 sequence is CASSQGPLAETQYF. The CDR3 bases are TGCGCCAGCAGCCAGGGTCCCTTAGCAGAAACGCAGTATTTT.